This T cell receptor (beta chain) appears in the sequencing data of a study of blood T cells in healthy people across ages. Study-level points and caveats: Roughly linearly, TCR beta diversity per million T cells fell as age increased.

In germline, CDR1 is SGHTA, CDR2 FQGNSA. Trimming stripped 6 bases from V and 1 base from J, with 14 bases between. The CDR3 loop spans 15 amino acids. Sample-barcoded 5' priming and a J-beta primer mix drove a second PCR of 7 to 11 cycles. Each CDR3 protein is one row after TCRdb ran MiXCR on the 5' RACE reads. The sample has about 670,000 distinct CDR3 sequences; around 41% are singletons. This clonotype was recorded at least ten times. Its antigen is unidentified. V is TRBV7-2 and J is TRBJ2-3; D is ambiguous. Sequencing input: blood. This receptor was taken from an elderly man in good health. This CDR3 is CASSLDRVGTDTQYF. CDR3 coding DNA: TGTGCCAGCAGTCTGGACCGAGTCGGCACAGATACGCAGTATTTT. Drawing the rest from reference TRBV7-2 and TRBJ2-3, the complete variable domain is GAGVSQSPSNKVTEKGKDVELRCDPISGHTALYWYRQSLGQGLEFLIYFQGNSAPDKSGLPSDRFSAERTGGSVSTLTIQRTQQEDSAVYLCASSLDRVGTDTQYFGPGTRLTVL.